This TCR beta chain was profiled in a study of CD8+ T cells in alopecia areata. Study summary: Administration of oral tofacitinib to treated patients was at 5 to 10 mg twice daily.

Treatment described: oral pan-JAK inhibitor, 5-10 mg twice daily. Findings and limits, study-wide: Tofacitinib significantly lowered scalp clonality and expanded CD8+ clones among the top 100.

Following extraction, RNA underwent reverse transcription to cDNA, which served as the sequencing template. Assay used: immunoSEQ multiplex PCR; TCRdb lists only in-frame clones, some missing. The repertoire holds some 190,000 clones, roughly 60% seen once, with approximately 1% in the top ten. Remarks on this clone: Its antigen is as yet unknown.

The CDR3 runs to 13 residues. V was clipped by 5 bases and J by 9 bases; unmatched bases: 5. CDR1 is SGHRS, CDR2 YFSETQ, per germline. This material consisted of CD4+ T cells sorted from blood, taken at week 24, from a patient treated with tofacitinib. The J gene is TRBJ1-6, the V gene TRBV5-1; 7 nucleotides match TRBD1. The clonotype comes from a human donor with alopecia areata. The DNA for the CDR3 is TGCGCCAGCAGTCAGGGGGTTCGTTCACCCCTCCACTTT. Protein product: CASSQGVRSPLHF.